This T cell receptor beta chain was observed in a study of Graves' ophthalmopathy and Graves' hyperthyroidism. The CDR3 spans 13 residues. The germline gives CDR1 MNHEY, CDR2 SVGAGI. Trimming shortened V by 6 bases and J by 7 bases, and 15 bases separated the two germline ends. Thyroid ultrasound, orbital computed tomography, TRAb, serum thyroxine and clinical symptoms formed the basis of diagnosis. RNA transcripts provided the template for amplifying TCR beta CDR3 regions. Investigators did first-round RT-PCR with HTBI primers, then second-round multiplex PCR. From the multiplex PCR reads, TCRdb called clonotypes with MiXCR, one entry per CDR3 protein. The sample gives hundreds of thousands of distinct CDR3 sequences, 20% to 25% of which show up once; about 6.6% is in the top ten. Many counts were recorded for this clonotype.

This clonotype was obtained from a young woman with stable Graves' hyperthyroidism. Some clones in this sample may be carry-over from other donors' samples. The chain joins TRBV6-5 to TRBJ1-2; the D gene is possibly TRBD1 (6 bases). The sequenced material came from peripheral blood. This CDR3 is CASSSQGKGGYTF. CDR3 in DNA: TGTGCCAGCAGCTCACAGGGAAAAGGTGGCTACACCTTC.